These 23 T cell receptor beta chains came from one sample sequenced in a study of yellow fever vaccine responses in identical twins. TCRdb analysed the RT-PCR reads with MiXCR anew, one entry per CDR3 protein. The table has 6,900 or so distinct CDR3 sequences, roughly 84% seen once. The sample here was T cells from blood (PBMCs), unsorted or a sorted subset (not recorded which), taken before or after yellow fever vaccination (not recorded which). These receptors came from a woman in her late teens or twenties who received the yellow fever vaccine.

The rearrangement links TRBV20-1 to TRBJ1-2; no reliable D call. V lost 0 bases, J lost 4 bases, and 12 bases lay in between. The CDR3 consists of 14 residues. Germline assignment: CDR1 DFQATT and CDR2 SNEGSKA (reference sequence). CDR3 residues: CSAREGNGFYGYTF. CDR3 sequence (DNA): TGCAGTGCTAGAGAGGGGAATGGTTTCTATGGCTACACCTTC.

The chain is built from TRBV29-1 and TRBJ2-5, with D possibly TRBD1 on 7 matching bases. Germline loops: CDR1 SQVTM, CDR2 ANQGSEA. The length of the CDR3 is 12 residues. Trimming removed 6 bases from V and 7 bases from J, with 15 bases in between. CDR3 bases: TGCAGCGTCCCCCAGGGGGGAGGGACCCAGTACTTC. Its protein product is CSVPQGGGTQYF.

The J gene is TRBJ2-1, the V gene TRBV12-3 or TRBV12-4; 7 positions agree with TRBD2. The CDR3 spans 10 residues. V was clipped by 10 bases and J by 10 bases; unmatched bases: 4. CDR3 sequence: CATSGGEQFF. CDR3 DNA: TGTGCCACTTCGGGAGGCGAGCAGTTCTTC.

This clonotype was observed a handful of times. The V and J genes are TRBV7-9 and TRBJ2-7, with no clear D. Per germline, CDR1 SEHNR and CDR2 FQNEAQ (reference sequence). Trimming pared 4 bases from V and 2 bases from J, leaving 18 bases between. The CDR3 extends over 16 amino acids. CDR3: CASSSTGVTQTYEQYF. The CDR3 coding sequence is TGTGCCAGCAGCTCGACTGGTGTTACACAGACCTACGAGCAGTACTTC.

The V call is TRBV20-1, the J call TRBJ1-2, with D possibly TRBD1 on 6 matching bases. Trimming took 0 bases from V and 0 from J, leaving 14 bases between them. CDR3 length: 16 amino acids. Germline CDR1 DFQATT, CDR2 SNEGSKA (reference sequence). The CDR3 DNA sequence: TGCAGTGCTAGAGAAAGGGGGGGCATTTCTAACTATGGCTACACCTTC. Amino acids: CSARERGGISNYGYTF.

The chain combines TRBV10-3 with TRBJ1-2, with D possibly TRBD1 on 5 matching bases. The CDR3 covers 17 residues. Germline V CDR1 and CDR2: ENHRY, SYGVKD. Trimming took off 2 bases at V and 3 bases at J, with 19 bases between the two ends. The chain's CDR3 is CAISELDGQGLDYGYTF. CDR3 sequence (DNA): TGTGCCATCAGTGAGCTCGACGGCCAGGGCTTGGACTATGGCTACACCTTC.

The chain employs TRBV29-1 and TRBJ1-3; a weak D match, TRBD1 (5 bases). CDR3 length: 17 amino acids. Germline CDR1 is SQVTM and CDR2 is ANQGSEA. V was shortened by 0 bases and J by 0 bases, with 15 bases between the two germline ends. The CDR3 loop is CSVEDLGQGSSGNTIYF. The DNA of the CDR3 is TGCAGCGTTGAAGATCTTGGGCAGGGTAGCTCTGGAAACACCATATATTTT.

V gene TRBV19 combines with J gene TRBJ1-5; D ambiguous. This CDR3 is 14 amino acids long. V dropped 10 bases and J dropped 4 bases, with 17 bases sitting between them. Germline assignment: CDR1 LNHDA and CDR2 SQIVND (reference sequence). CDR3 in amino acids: CATTPRHGNQPQHF. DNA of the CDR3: TGTGCCACAACCCCGAGGCACGGGAATCAGCCCCAGCATTTT. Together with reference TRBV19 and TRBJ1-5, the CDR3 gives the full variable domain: DGGITQSPKYLFRKEGQNVTLSCEQNLNHDAMYWYRQDPGQGLRLIYYSQIVNDFQKGDIAEGYSVSREKKESFPLTVTSAQKNPTAFYLCATTPRHGNQPQHFGDGTRLSIL.

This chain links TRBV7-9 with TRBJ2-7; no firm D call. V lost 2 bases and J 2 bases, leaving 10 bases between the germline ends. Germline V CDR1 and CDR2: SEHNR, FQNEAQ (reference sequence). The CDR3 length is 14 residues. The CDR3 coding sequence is TGTGCCAGCAGCTTATATTCGGGCCCCTACGAGCAGTACTTC. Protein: CASSLYSGPYEQYF.

The CDR3 loop is CASSLDSNEQYF. CDR3 DNA: TGTGCCAGCAGCTTAGATTCCAACGAGCAGTACTTC. The chain couples TRBV11-2 to TRBJ2-7; D gene uncertain. The CDR3 spans 12 residues. The germline gives CDR1 SGHAT, CDR2 FQNNGV. The V gene lost 0 bases and the J gene lost 5 bases, with 5 bases spanning the gap.

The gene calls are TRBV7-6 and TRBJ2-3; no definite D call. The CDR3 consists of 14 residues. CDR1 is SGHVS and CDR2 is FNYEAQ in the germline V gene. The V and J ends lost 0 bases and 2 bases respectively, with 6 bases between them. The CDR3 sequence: CASSLAGTTDTQYF. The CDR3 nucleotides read TGTGCCAGCAGCTTAGCTGGCACCACAGATACGCAGTATTTT.

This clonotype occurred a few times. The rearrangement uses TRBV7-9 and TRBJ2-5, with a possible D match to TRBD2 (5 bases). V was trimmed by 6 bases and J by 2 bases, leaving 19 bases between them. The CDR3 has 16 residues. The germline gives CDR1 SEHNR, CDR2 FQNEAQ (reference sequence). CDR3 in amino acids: CASRKPLSGSQETQYF. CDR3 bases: TGTGCCAGCAGAAAACCTTTAAGCGGATCACAAGAGACCCAGTACTTC.

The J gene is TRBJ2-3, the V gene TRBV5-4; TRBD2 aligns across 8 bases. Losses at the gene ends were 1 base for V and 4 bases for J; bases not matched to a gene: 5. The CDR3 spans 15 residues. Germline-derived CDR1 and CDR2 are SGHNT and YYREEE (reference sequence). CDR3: CASSLKRERADTQYF. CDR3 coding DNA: TGTGCCAGCAGCTTGAAGCGGGAGAGGGCAGATACGCAGTATTTT. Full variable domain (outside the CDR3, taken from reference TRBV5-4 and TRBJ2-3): ETGVTQSPTHLIKTRGQQVTLRCSSQSGHNTVSWYQQALGQGPQFIFQYYREEENGRGNFPPRFSGLQFPNYSSELNVNALELDDSALYLCASSLKRERADTQYFGPGTRLTVL.

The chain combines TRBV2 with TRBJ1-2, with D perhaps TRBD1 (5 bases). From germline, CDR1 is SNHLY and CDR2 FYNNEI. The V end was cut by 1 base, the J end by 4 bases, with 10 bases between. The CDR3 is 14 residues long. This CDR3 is CASSEGQGLYGYTF. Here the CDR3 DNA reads TGTGCCAGCAGTGAAGGGCAGGGCCTCTATGGCTACACCTTC. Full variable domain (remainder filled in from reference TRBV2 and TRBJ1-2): EPEVTQTPSHQVTQMGQEVILRCVPISNHLYFYWYRQILGQKVEFLVSFYNNEISEKSEIFDDQFSVERPDGSNFTLKIRSTKLEDSAMYFCASSEGQGLYGYTFGSGTRLTVV.

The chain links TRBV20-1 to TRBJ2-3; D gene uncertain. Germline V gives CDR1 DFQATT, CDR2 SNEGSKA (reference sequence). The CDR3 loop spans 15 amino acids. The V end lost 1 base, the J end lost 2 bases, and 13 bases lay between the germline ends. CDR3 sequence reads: CSARVPATNTDTQYF. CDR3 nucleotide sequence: TGCAGTGCTAGAGTACCAGCCACTAACACAGATACGCAGTATTTT.

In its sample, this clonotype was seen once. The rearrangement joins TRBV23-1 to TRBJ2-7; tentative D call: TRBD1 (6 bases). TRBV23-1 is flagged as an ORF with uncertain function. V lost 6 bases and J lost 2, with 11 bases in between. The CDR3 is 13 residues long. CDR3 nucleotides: TGCGCCAGCAGCCTAGACAGGCCCTACGAGCAGTACTTC. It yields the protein CASSLDRPYEQYF.

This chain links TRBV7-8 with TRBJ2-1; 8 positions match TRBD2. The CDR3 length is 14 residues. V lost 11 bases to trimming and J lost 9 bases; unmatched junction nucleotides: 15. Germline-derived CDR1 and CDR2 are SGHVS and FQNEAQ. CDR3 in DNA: TGTGCCTGCGTCGGGCTAGCGGGCTCTAGTGAGCAGTTCTTC. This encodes CACVGLAGSSEQFF.

Here the CDR3 reads CAWSTTGVDGYTF. For the CDR3, the DNA is TGTGCCTGGAGTACGACGGGCGTGGATGGCTACACCTTC. V is TRBV30 and J is TRBJ1-2; no definite D call. This CDR3 is built from 13 residues. Germline lookup yields CDR1 GTSNPN and CDR2 SVGIG (reference sequence). The V end lost 2 bases, the J end lost 6 bases, and 13 bases lay between the germline ends.

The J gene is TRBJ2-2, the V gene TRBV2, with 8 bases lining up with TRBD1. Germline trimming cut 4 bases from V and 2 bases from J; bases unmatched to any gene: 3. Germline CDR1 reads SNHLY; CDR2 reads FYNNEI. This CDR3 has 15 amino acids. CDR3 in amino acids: CASSAGTGNTGELFF. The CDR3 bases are TGTGCCAGCAGTGCGGGGACAGGAAACACCGGGGAGCTGTTTTTT.

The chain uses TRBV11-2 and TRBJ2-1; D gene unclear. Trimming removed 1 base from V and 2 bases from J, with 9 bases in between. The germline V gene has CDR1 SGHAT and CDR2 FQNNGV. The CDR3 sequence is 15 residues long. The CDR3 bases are TGTGCCAGCAGCTTAGGTCAGCTCGCCTACAATGAGCAGTTCTTC. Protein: CASSLGQLAYNEQFF.

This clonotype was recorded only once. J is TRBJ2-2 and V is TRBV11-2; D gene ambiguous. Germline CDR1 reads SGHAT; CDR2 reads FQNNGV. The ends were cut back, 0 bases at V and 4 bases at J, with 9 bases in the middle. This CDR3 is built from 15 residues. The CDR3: CASSLDRSFTGELFF. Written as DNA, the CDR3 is TGTGCCAGCAGCTTAGATCGGTCCTTCACCGGGGAGCTGTTTTTT.

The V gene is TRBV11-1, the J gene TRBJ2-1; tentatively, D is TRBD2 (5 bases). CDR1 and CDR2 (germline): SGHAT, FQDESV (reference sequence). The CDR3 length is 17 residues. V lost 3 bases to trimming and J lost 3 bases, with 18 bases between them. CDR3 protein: CASSLIRPGSNYNEQFF. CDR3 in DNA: TGTGCCAGCAGCTTGATTCGTCCGGGGTCTAACTACAATGAGCAGTTCTTC.

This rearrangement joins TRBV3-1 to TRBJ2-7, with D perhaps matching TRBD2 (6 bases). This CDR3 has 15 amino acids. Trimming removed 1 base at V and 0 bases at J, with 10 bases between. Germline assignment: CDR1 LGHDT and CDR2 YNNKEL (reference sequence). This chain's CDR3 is CASSQGGTHSYEQYF. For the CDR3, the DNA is TGTGCCAGCAGCCAAGGGGGGACTCACTCCTACGAGCAGTACTTC.